There are many counts of the clone carrying this TCR beta chain. Unique molecular identifiers tagged individual cDNA molecules. Each CDR3 protein is one row after TCRdb ran MiXCR on the 5' RACE reads. The repertoire holds nearly 50,000 distinct CDR3 sequences, with under 7.5% as singletons. This sample is part of a study of early T cells in non-severe SARS-CoV-2 infection. This CDR3 region has 12 residues. The V gene's germline CDR1 is SGDLS and CDR2 YYNGEE. V lost 3 bases, J lost 7 bases, and 11 bases lay in between. The receptor was derived from an adult who was a healthcare worker with PCR-confirmed SARS-CoV-2 infection or an uninfected control (not recorded which). The specimen comprised whole blood, sampled at baseline. The gene calls are TRBV9 and TRBJ2-7, with D possibly called TRBD1 or TRBD2 (5 bases each). The CDR3 spells CASSGREREQYF. The CDR3 DNA reads as TGTGCCAGCAGCGGCAGGGAGCGTGAGCAGTACTTC. Full variable domain (outside the CDR3, taken from reference TRBV9 and TRBJ2-7): DSGVTQTPKHLITATGQRVTLRCSPRSGDLSVYWYQQSLDQGLQFLIQYYNGEERAKGNILERFSAQQFPDLHSELNLSSLELGDSALYFCASSGREREQYFGPGTRLTVT.